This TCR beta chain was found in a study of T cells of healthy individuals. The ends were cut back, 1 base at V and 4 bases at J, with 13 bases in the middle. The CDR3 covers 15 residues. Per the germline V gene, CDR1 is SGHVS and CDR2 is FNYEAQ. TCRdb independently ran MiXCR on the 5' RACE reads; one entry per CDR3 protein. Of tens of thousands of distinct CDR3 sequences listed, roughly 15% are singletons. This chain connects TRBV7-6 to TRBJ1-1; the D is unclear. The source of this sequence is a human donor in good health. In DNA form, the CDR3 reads TGTGCCAGCAGCTTAGAGGGAGGCTTGGGCACTGAAGCTTTCTTT. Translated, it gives CASSLEGGLGTEAFF.